The 12 T cell receptor beta chains below all came from one sample that was sequenced in a study of shared T cell receptors in the human thymus. Produced via immunoSEQ multiplex PCR; TCRdb's table is partial and in-frame only. The sample holds roughly 550,000 clones; approximately 80% are singletons and the top ten take about 0.013%. The data also belong to a second study, concerning human thymus T cells.

Sequenced sample: thymocytes. The receptors here all came from a boy in the first two years of life with a congenital heart defect.

The rearrangement links TRBV6-5 to TRBJ2-7; the D gene is possibly TRBD2 (7 bases). There are 15 residues in the CDR3. Germline CDR1 and CDR2: MNHEY and SVGAGI. With 9 bases removed from V and 3 bases from J, the gap between germline ends came to 21 bases. This CDR3 is CASSHQRGGIYEQYF. Written as DNA, the CDR3 is TGTGCCAGTTCCCATCAGAGGGGGGGAATCTACGAGCAGTACTTC.

The chain's CDR3 is CASSQEGVSSSYEQYF. In DNA, the CDR3 is TGTGCCAGCAGCCAAGAAGGGGTTAGCAGTTCCTACGAGCAGTACTTC. The chain recombines TRBV4-2 with TRBJ2-7, with D perhaps TRBD1 (5 bases). Germline lookup yields CDR1 LGHNA and CDR2 YNFKEQ. The V end was cut by 0 bases, the J end by 1 base, with 13 bases between. This CDR3 spans 16 amino acids.

The V gene is TRBV4-1, the J gene TRBJ1-1; 11 bases match TRBD1. The CDR3 has 18 residues. After removal of 0 bases from V and 6 bases from J, the junction contained 12 bases not matched to a gene. Germline CDR1 reads MGHRA; CDR2 reads YSYEKL. The CDR3 DNA sequence: TGCGCCAGCAGCCAAGATCGAGGACAGGGGGCCCCTAGGGCTGAAGCTTTCTTT. Translation: CASSQDRGQGAPRAEAFF.

The chain joins TRBV5-1 to TRBJ2-5; D is possibly TRBD2 (6 bases). Trimming pared 4 bases from V and 3 bases from J, leaving 10 bases between. There are 13 residues in the CDR3. Germline V CDR1 and CDR2: SGHRS, YFSETQ. The CDR3 region is CASSIGTEETQYF. The CDR3 DNA sequence: TGCGCCAGCAGCATAGGGACTGAAGAGACCCAGTACTTC.

V usage is TRBV29-1 and J usage is TRBJ1-3; 7 bases match TRBD1. The CDR3 is made up of 15 amino acids. Per germline, CDR1 SQVTM and CDR2 ANQGSEA. V trimming: 7 bases; J trimming: 1 base; junction bases outside the gene matches: 10. The CDR3 loop reads CSGIQGKGSGNTIYF. The CDR3 coding sequence is TGCAGCGGGATACAGGGGAAGGGATCTGGAAACACCATATATTTT.

This clone was found a few times. The chain links TRBV11-2 to TRBJ2-7; TRBD1 agrees at 7 bases. This CDR3 spans 16 amino acids. V lost 5 bases to trimming and J lost 1 base; unmatched junction nucleotides: 11. Germline V gene sequence: CDR1 SGHAT, CDR2 FQNNGV. Here the CDR3 DNA reads TGTGCCAGCAGCGACCGCCGAGACAGGGTTTCCTACGAGCAGTACTTC. This sequence encodes CASSDRRDRVSYEQYF.

This chain links TRBV6-5 with TRBJ2-3, with D perhaps TRBD2 (5 bases). Trimming left V 6 bases short and J 5 bases short, with 18 bases between. Germline V gene sequence: CDR1 MNHEY, CDR2 SVGAGI. CDR3 length: 15 residues. The CDR3, as DNA: TGTGCCAGCAGCCCCGACTGGACTCCGGAAGATACGCAGTATTTT. This codes for CASSPDWTPEDTQYF.

This clone came up once. The chain uses TRBV30 and TRBJ1-4; D remains ambiguous. The V end was cut by 4 bases, the J end by 3 bases, with 18 bases between. The CDR3 is made up of 16 amino acids. CDR1 is GTSNPN and CDR2 is SVGIG in the germline V gene (reference sequence). The CDR3 spells CAWIVNYREPNEKLFF. DNA of the CDR3: TGTGCCTGGATTGTGAATTACAGAGAGCCTAATGAAAAACTGTTTTTT. Filled out from reference TRBV30 and TRBJ1-4, the complete variable domain reads SQTIHQWPATLVQPVGSPLSLECTVEGTSNPNLYWYRQAAGRGLQLLFYSVGIGQISSEVPQNLSASRPQDRQFILSSKKLLLSDSGFYLCAWIVNYREPNEKLFFGSGTQLSVL.

The rearrangement links TRBV28 to TRBJ1-5; perhaps TRBD1 as D (5 bases). V gave up 6 bases and J gave up 6 bases, with 12 bases separating them. The CDR3 totals 13 residues. Looked up from germline, CDR1 is MDHEN and CDR2 is SYDVKM. The CDR3 bases are TGTGCCAGCAGGCCCCGGGGGTTTCAGCCCCAGCATTTT. Its protein product is CASRPRGFQPQHF.

The J gene is TRBJ2-1, the V gene TRBV1; TRBD2 reflects the table's D call only, with no check against the DNA. TRBV1 is a documented pseudogene. The CDR3 runs to 17 residues. Here the CDR3 DNA reads TGCACCAGCAGCCGCCGCCCTGACTGGCCCCGGGACAATGAGCAGTTCTTC. It yields the protein CTSSRRPDWPRDNEQFF.

For the CDR3, the DNA is TGTGCCTGGAGTTCCCCGGGACTACCTTACTCCTACAATGAGCAGTTCTTC. This codes for CAWSSPGLPYSYNEQFF. The chain combines TRBV30 with TRBJ2-1, with TRBD2 matching 7 bases. Per germline, CDR1 GTSNPN and CDR2 SVGIG (reference sequence). The J segment lost 0 bases and the V segment lost 2 bases, leaving 10 bases of the junction unmatched. This CDR3 is 17 amino acids long. The whole variable domain, filled in from reference TRBV30 and TRBJ2-1, reads SQTIHQWPATLVQPVGSPLSLECTVEGTSNPNLYWYRQAAGRGLQLLFYSVGIGQISSEVPQNLSASRPQDRQFILSSKKLLLSDSGFYLCAWSSPGLPYSYNEQFFGPGTRLTVL.

This chain uses TRBV5-1 with TRBJ2-2, with TRBD1 as a possible D gene (5 bases). V was trimmed by 5 bases and J by 2 bases, leaving 19 bases between them. Germline V gives CDR1 SGHRS, CDR2 YFSETQ. This CDR3 comprises 17 residues. The CDR3 DNA sequence: TGCGCCAGCAGGACCCCAGGGCCCTCCGGAAACACCGGGGAGCTGTTTTTT. Translating it yields CASRTPGPSGNTGELFF. The whole variable domain, filled in from reference TRBV5-1 and TRBJ2-2, reads KAGVTQTPRYLIKTRGQQVTLSCSPISGHRSVSWYQQTPGQGLQFLFEYFSETQRNKGNFPGRFSGRQFSNSRSEMNVSTLELGDSALYLCASRTPGPSGNTGELFFGEGSRLTVL.